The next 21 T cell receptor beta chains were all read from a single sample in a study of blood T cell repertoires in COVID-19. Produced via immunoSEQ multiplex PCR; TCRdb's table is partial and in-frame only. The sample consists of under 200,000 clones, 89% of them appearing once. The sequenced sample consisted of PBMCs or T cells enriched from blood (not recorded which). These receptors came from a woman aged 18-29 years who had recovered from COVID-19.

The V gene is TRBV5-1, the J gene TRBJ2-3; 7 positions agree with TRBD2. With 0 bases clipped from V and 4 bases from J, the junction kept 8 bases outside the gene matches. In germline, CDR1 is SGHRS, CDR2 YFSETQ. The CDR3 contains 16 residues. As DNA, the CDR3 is TGCGCCAGCAGCTTGGGTGCGGGAGCCGGCGCAGATACGCAGTATTTT. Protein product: CASSLGAGAGADTQYF.

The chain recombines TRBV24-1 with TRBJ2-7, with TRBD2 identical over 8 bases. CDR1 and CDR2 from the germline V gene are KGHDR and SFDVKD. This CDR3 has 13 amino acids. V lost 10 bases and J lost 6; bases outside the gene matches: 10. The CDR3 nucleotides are TGTGCCACAGGCCCGGGAGGGATCTCCGAGCAGTACTTC. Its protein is CATGPGGISEQYF.

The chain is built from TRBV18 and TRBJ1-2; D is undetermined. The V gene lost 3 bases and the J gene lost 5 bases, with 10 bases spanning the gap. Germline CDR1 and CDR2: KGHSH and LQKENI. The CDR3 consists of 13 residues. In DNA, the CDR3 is TGTGCCAGCTCACCCGGGGAGAGGTATGGCTACACCTTC. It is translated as CASSPGERYGYTF.

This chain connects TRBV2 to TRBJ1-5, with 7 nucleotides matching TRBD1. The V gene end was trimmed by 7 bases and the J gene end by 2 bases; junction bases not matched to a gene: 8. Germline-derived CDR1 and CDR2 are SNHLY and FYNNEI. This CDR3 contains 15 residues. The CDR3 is CASNPGQVRNQPQHF. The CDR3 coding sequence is TGTGCCAGCAACCCTGGACAGGTCCGCAATCAGCCCCAGCATTTT.

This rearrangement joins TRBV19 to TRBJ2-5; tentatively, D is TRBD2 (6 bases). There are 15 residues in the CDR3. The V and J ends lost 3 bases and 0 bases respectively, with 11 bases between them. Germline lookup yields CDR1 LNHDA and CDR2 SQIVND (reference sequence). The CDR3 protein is CASSMGTWDQETQYF. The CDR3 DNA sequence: TGTGCCAGTAGTATGGGGACTTGGGACCAAGAGACCCAGTACTTC.

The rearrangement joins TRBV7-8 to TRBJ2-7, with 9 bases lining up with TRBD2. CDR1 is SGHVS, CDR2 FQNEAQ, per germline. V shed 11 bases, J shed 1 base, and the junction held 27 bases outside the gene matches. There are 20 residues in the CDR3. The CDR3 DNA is TGTGCCGTTGAAAGGTACCCTGCGGGGGGGGCTAGCGGGACGTCCTACGAGCAGTACTTC. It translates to CAVERYPAGGASGTSYEQYF.

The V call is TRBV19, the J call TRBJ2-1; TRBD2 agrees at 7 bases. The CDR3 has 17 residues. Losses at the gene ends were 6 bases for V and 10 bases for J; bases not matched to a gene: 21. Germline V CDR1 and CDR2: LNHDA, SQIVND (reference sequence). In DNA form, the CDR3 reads TGTGCCAGTAGGAGGGGCTGGGGGACTATCTCGCTGGCGGAGCAGTTCTTC. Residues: CASRRGWGTISLAEQFF.

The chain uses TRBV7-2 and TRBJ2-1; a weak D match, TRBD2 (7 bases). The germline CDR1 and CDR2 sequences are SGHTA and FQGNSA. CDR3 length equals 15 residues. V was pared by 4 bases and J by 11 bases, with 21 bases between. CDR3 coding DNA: TGTGCCAGCAGCTCCAAAGATGGGGGGGCAATTCAGCAGTTCTTC. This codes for CASSSKDGGAIQQFF.

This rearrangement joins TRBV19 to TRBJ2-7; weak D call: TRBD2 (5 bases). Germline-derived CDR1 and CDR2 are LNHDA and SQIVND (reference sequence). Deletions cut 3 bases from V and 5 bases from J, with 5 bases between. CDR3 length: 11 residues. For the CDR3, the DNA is TGTGCCAGTAGTATGGGAGACGAGCAGTACTTC. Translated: CASSMGDEQYF.

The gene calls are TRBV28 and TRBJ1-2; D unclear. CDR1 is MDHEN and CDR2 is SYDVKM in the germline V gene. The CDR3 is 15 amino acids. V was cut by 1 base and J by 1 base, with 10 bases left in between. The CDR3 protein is CASSLLVRDNYGYTF. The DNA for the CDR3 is TGTGCCAGCAGTTTATTGGTACGGGATAACTATGGCTACACCTTC.

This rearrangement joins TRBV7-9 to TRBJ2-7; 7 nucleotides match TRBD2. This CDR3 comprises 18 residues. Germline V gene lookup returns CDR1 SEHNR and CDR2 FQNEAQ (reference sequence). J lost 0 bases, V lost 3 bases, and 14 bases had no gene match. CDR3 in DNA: TGTGCCAGCAGCTTTCCTAGCCTGAAGCGGGGTAGCTCCTACGAGCAGTACTTC. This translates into CASSFPSLKRGSSYEQYF.

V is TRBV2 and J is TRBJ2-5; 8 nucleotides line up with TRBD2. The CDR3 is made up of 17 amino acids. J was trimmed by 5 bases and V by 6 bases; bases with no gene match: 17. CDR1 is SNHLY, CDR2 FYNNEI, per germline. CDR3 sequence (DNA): TGTGCCAGCAGCGCCCGGGGGGGGAGCCCGTTTGGGGAGACCCAGTACTTC. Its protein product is CASSARGGSPFGETQYF.

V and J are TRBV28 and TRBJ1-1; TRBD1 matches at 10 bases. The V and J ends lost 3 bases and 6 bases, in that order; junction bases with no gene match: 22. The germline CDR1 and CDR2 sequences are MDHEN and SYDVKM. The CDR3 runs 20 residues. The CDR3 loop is CASSFEETIDRGLWEAEAFF. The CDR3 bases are TGTGCCAGCAGTTTCGAAGAGACCATCGACAGGGGGCTGTGGGAGGCTGAAGCTTTCTTT.

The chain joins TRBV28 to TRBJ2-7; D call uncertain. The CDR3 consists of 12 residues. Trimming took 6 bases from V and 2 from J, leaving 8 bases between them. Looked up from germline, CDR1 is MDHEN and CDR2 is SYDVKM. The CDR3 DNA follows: TGTGCCAGCAGCTATCTGGCCTACGAGCAGTACTTC. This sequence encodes CASSYLAYEQYF.

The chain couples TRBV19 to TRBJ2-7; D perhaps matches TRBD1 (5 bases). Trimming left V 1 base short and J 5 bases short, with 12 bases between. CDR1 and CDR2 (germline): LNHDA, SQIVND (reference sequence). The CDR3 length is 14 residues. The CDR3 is CASSIGVRVDEQYF. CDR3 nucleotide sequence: TGTGCCAGTAGTATAGGAGTCAGGGTCGACGAGCAGTACTTC.

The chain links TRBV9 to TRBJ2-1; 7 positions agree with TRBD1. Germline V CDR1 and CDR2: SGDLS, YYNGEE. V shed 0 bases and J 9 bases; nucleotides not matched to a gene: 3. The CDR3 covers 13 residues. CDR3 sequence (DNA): TGTGCCAGCAGCGTAGCAAGGGGGCGTGAGCAGTTCTTC. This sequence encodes CASSVARGREQFF.

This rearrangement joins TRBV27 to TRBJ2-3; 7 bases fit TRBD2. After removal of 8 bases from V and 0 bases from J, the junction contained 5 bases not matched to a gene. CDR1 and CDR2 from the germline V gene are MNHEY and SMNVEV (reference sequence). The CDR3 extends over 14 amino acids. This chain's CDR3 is CASADGRSTDTQYF. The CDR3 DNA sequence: TGTGCCAGCGCCGACGGGAGGAGCACAGATACGCAGTATTTT.

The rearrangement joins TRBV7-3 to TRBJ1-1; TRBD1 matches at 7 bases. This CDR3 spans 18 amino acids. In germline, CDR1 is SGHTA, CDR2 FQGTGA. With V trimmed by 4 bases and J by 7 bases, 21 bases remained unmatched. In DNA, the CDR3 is TGTGCCAGCAGCTCCACCTGGCGGGGTACAGGGGAGAGCAGTGAAGCTTTCTTT. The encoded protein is CASSSTWRGTGESSEAFF.

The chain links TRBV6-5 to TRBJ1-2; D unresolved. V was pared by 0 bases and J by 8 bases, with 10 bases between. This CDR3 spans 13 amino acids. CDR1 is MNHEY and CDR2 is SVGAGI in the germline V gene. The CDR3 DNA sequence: TGTGCCAGCAGTTACTCGGGGAGGGTAGGCTACACCTTC. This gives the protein CASSYSGRVGYTF.

Here the CDR3 DNA reads TGTGCCACCAGTGATGGGCCAGGGGACACCGGGGAGCTGTTTTTT. Protein sequence: CATSDGPGDTGELFF. This sequence joins TRBV24-1 and TRBJ2-2; tentative D call: TRBD1 (6 bases). The germline V gene has CDR1 KGHDR and CDR2 SFDVKD. V was pared by 3 bases and J by 3 bases, with 10 bases between. The CDR3 is made up of 15 amino acids.

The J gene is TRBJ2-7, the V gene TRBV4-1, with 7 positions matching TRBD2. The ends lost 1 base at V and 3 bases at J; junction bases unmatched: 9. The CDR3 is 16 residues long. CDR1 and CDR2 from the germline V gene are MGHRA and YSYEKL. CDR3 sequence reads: CASSQASGTTIYEQYF. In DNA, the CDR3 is TGCGCCAGCAGCCAAGCTTCCGGGACTACGATCTACGAGCAGTACTTC.